This T cell receptor (beta chain) was identified in a study of blood T cell repertoires in COVID-19. At the level of the study: Acute-phase and convalescent COVID-19 samples originated in the United States, Italy and Spain. T cells, B-cell-depleted T cells, or PBMCs supplied cDNA or gDNA.

Authors' analysis steps: Scientists estimated how many nucleated cells there were by amplifying reference gene primers. This table comes from immunoSEQ multiplex PCR, and its TCRdb copy is limited to in-frame clones, with some not included. That table gives V, J and clone size, and the DNA gave D and trimming. The sample lists a few hundred thousand clones; 89% were seen once. V was pared by 3 bases and J by 4 bases, with 2 bases of the junction left unmatched. Germline V CDR1 and CDR2: SGHNT, YYREEE (reference sequence). The CDR3 covers 14 residues. Sequenced: peripheral blood. The receptor was derived from a man between 18 and 35 years old who had recovered from COVID-19. The V call is TRBV5-4, the J call TRBJ2-1, with 9 bases identical to TRBD2. CDR3 DNA: TGTGCCAGCAGCTCGACTAGCGGATACAATGAGCAGTTCTTC. Its translation: CASSSTSGYNEQFF. Full variable domain (remainder filled in from reference TRBV5-4 and TRBJ2-1): ETGVTQSPTHLIKTRGQQVTLRCSSQSGHNTVSWYQQALGQGPQFIFQYYREEENGRGNFPPRFSGLQFPNYSSELNVNALELDDSALYLCASSSTSGYNEQFFGPGTRLTVL.